Listed here are 14 T cell receptor beta chains from one sample, sequenced in a study of regulatory T cells. General observations from the study: In CD3G deficiency, regulatory T cells had lower Shannon diversity than autologous conventional CD4+ and control regulatory cells.

No antigens are known for them. Amplification used 52 TRBV primers and 13 TRBJ primers. Assay: immunoSEQ multiplex PCR; the TCRdb copy retains only in-frame clones and omits some. The sample consists of 5,000 to 6,500 clones, approximately 90% of them appearing once. Sequences were obtained from CD4+ Tregs sorted from blood. The source of these receptors is a person under 35 with CD3G deficiency.

The chain combines TRBV28 with TRBJ2-5; 11 nucleotides agree with TRBD2. The CDR3 sequence is 16 residues long. Germline CDR1 MDHEN, CDR2 SYDVKM. V lost 4 bases, J lost 5 bases, and 9 bases stayed unmatched. In DNA, the CDR3 is TGTGCCAGCAGTTCAAAACGTAGCGGGAGGGATGAGACCCAGTACTTC. It specifies CASSSKRSGRDETQYF.

Written as DNA, the CDR3 is TGTGCCAGCAGCTTAGTCGTGGGAACTGAAGCTTTCTTT. This codes for CASSLVVGTEAFF. This chain joins TRBV11-2 and TRBJ1-1; D uncertain. The V and J ends lost 1 base and 5 bases respectively, with 8 bases between them. Germline V gene sequence: CDR1 SGHAT, CDR2 FQNNGV. The CDR3 consists of 13 residues.

This clone has a single count. The J gene is TRBJ2-7, the V gene TRBV28, with TRBD2 identical over 8 bases. Trimming cost V 5 bases and J 6 bases; bases outside gene matches: 12. Germline V CDR1 and CDR2: MDHEN, SYDVKM. This CDR3 contains 15 residues. The CDR3, as DNA: TGTGCCAGCAGTCCTAGCCGGGAGGGCCCTAGCGAGCAGTACTTC. Its protein product is CASSPSREGPSEQYF.

This clone has a single count. The chain joins TRBV28 to TRBJ2-5; D is perhaps TRBD2 (6 bases). The CDR3 runs 14 residues. Trimming removed 2 bases from V and 0 bases from J, with 7 bases in between. Germline assignment: CDR1 MDHEN and CDR2 SYDVKM. The CDR3 bases are TGTGCCAGCAGTTTACGGGGGTACCAAGAGACCCAGTACTTC. Amino acid sequence: CASSLRGYQETQYF.

The J gene is TRBJ2-4, the V gene TRBV6-1, with D tentatively TRBD2 (6 bases). Trimming pared 1 base from V and 3 bases from J, leaving 10 bases between. Germline values: CDR1 MNHNS, CDR2 SASEGT. The CDR3 runs to 15 residues. In DNA, the CDR3 is TGTGCCAGCAGTGAAGGGGGTAGCGGCAAAAACATTCAGTACTTC. This translates into CASSEGGSGKNIQYF.

This clone was counted a single time. V usage is TRBV4-1 and J usage is TRBJ2-3; 11 nucleotides line up with TRBD1. The trim removed 4 bases at V and 5 bases at J, leaving 5 bases unmatched. Germline CDR1 MGHRA, CDR2 YSYEKL. The CDR3 loop spans 15 amino acids. In DNA, the CDR3 is TGCGCCAGCAGCCCTGGACAGGGGGCTATAGATACGCAGTATTTT. Its protein product is CASSPGQGAIDTQYF.

The chain links TRBV11-2 to TRBJ1-1; the D is unclear. CDR1 is SGHAT, CDR2 FQNNGV, per germline. Trimming stripped 0 bases from V and 8 bases from J, with 13 bases between. This CDR3 spans 14 amino acids. This CDR3 reads CASSLDGLYGEAFF. The CDR3 DNA follows: TGTGCCAGCAGCTTAGACGGCTTGTATGGAGAAGCTTTCTTT. Using reference TRBV11-2 and TRBJ1-1 for the parts outside the CDR3, the full variable domain is EAGVAQSPRYKIIEKRQSVAFWCNPISGHATLYWYQQILGQGPKLLIQFQNNGVVDDSQLPKDRFSAERLKGVDSTLKIQPAKLEDSAVYLCASSLDGLYGEAFFGQGTRLTVV.

DNA for the CDR3: TGCGCCAGCAGCCAAGATGGGACTAGGGTACTTTATGAGCAGTTCTTC. It specifies CASSQDGTRVLYEQFF. This chain links TRBV4-1 with TRBJ2-1, with 8 nucleotides matching TRBD2. The J segment lost 8 bases and the V segment lost 0 bases, leaving 9 bases of the junction unmatched. Germline values: CDR1 MGHRA, CDR2 YSYEKL. The CDR3 is made up of 16 amino acids.

This rearrangement joins TRBV28 to TRBJ2-6; D is undetermined. Between the trimmed V and J ends, which lost 5 bases and 0 bases, there was a span of 8 bases. In germline, CDR1 is MDHEN, CDR2 SYDVKM. CDR3 length: 15 amino acids. As DNA, the CDR3 is TGTGCCAGCAGTCCTCCGGGCTCTGGGGCCAACGTCCTGACTTTC. This translates into CASSPPGSGANVLTF.

This clone was seen a single time. V and J are TRBV18 and TRBJ2-7, with D unresolved. V shed 4 bases and J shed 3 bases, with 4 bases lying between them. CDR1 is KGHSH, CDR2 LQKENI, per germline. This CDR3 contains 11 residues. CDR3 region: CASSLGYEQYF. The CDR3 nucleotides read TGTGCCAGCTCACTCGGCTACGAGCAGTACTTC.

This clone has only one observation. V gene TRBV6-6 combines with J gene TRBJ1-2; weak D call: TRBD1 (6 bases). The CDR3 is made up of 13 amino acids. Trimming took 2 bases from V and 2 from J, leaving 6 bases between them. CDR1 is MNHNY and CDR2 is SVGAGI in the germline V gene (reference sequence). CDR3 sequence reads: CASSYGGNYGYTF. The CDR3 nucleotides read TGTGCCAGCAGTTACGGGGGCAACTATGGCTACACCTTC.

The chain joins TRBV28 to TRBJ2-7; D is perhaps TRBD1 (5 bases). This CDR3 is 17 amino acids long. Germline CDR1 and CDR2: MDHEN and SYDVKM. V was trimmed by 6 bases and J by 6 bases, leaving 27 bases between them. The CDR3 reads CASSLGDPKSVKGEQYF. The CDR3, as DNA: TGTGCCAGCAGCTTAGGGGATCCCAAGAGTGTGAAGGGCGAGCAGTACTTC.

This clone was counted once. The rearrangement uses TRBV19 and TRBJ2-3, with TRBD2 matching 8 bases. The ends lost 10 bases at V and 4 bases at J; junction bases unmatched: 7. CDR3 length: 13 amino acids. Germline loops: CDR1 LNHDA, CDR2 SQIVND (reference sequence). The CDR3 region has the DNA TGTGCCACCGCACGGGGGGGCGCAGATACGCAGTATTTT. This sequence encodes CATARGGADTQYF.

This chain joins TRBV7-2 and TRBJ2-1; D is uncertain. The CDR3 consists of 14 residues. V lost 4 bases, J lost 6 bases, and 13 bases lay in between. Per the germline V gene, CDR1 is SGHTA and CDR2 is FQGNSA. The CDR3 bases are TGTGCCAGCAGCTCCCCCGGGTATGGCAATGAGCAGTTCTTC. Protein: CASSSPGYGNEQFF.